Included here is one T cell receptor (beta chain) sequence, with context. The data were taken from a study of blood T cell repertoires in COVID-19. The wider study: The cDNA or gDNA used as material had been derived from T cells, B-cell-depleted T cells, or PBMCs.

This CDR3 has 15 amino acids. V was shortened by 1 base and J by 0 bases, with 9 bases between the two germline ends. Per germline, CDR1 MGHRA and CDR2 YSYEKL. Repertoires were generated with immunoSEQ multiplex PCR, while TCRdb's copy carries only in-frame clones and drops some. Found here are 150,000 to 200,000 clones, about 88% of them singletons; the top ten hold 15% to 20%. This TCR was sampled from a woman aged 80 or over with acute or convalescent COVID-19. Sequencing used peripheral blood. The chain uses TRBV4-1 and TRBJ2-5, with D possibly being TRBD2 (5 bases). The CDR3 DNA sequence: TGCGCCAGCAGCCAAGCGCAGCGGTACCAAGAGACCCAGTACTTC. Protein product: CASSQAQRYQETQYF.